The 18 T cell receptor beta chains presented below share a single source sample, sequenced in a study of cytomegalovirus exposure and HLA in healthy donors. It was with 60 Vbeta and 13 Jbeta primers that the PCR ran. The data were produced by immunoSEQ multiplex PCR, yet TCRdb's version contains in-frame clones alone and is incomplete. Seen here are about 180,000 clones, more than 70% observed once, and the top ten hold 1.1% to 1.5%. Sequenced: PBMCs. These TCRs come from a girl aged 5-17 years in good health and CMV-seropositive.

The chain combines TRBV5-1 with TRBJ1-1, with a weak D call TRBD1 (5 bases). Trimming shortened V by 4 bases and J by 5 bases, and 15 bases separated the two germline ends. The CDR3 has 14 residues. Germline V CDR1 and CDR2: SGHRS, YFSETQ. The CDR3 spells CASSVRTGGTEAFF. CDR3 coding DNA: TGCGCCAGCAGCGTCCGAACGGGGGGTACTGAAGCTTTCTTT.

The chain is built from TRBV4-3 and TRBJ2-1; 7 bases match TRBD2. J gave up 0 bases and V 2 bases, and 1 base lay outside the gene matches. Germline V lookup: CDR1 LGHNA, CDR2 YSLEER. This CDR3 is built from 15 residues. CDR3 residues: CASSQSSGSYNEQFF. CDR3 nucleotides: TGCGCCAGCAGCCAATCTAGCGGCTCCTACAATGAGCAGTTCTTC.

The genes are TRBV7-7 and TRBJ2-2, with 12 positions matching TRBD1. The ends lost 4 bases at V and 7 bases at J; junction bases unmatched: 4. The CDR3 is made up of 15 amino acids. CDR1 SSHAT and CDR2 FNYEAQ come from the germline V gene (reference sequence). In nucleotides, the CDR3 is TGTGCCAGCAGCTCCCGGGACAGGGGGCACGGGGAGCTGTTTTTT. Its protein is CASSSRDRGHGELFF.

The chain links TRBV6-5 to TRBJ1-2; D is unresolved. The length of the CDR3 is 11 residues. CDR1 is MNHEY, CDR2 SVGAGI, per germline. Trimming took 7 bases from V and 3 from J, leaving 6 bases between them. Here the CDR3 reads CASNGDYGYTF. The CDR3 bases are TGTGCCAGCAACGGGGACTATGGCTACACCTTC.

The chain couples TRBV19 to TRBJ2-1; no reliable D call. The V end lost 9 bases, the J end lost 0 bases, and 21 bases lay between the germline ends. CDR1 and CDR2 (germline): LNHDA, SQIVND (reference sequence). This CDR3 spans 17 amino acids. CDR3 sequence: CASQYSWSPSSYNEQFF. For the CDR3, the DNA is TGTGCCAGCCAGTATTCTTGGAGCCCGAGCTCCTACAATGAGCAGTTCTTC.

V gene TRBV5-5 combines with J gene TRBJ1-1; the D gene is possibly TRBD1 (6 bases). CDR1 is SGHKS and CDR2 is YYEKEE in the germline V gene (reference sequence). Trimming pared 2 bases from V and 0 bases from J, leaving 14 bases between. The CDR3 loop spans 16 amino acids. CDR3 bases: TGTGCCAGCAGCTTTACAGGGTCTTATTTGAACACTGAAGCTTTCTTT. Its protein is CASSFTGSYLNTEAFF.

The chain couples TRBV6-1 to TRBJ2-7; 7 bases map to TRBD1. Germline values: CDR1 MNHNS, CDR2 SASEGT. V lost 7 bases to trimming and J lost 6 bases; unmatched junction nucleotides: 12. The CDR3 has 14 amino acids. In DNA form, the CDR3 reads TGTGCCAGCACCCTACAGGGGTATGCCCTCGAGCAGTACTTC. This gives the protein CASTLQGYALEQYF.

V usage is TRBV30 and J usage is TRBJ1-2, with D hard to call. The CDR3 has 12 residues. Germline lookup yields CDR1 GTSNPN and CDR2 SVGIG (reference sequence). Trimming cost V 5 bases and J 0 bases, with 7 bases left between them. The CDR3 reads CAWHKANYGYTF. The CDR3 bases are TGTGCCTGGCACAAAGCTAACTATGGCTACACCTTC.

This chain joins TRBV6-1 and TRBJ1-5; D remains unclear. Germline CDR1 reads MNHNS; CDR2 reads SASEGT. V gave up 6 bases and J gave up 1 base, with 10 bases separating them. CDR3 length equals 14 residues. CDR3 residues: CASREGRSNQPQHF. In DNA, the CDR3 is TGTGCCAGCAGGGAGGGCAGGAGCAATCAGCCCCAGCATTTT.

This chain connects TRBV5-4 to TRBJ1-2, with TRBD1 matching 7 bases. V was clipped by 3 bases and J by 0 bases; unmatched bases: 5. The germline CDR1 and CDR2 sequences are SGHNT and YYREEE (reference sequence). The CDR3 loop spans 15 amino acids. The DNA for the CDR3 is TGTGCCAGCAGCTCCGGGGACAGCTCTAACTATGGCTACACCTTC. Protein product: CASSSGDSSNYGYTF.

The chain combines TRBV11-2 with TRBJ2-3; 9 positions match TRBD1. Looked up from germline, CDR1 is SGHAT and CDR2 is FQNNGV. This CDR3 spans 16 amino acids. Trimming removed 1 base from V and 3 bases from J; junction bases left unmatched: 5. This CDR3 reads CASSLVGTGQTDTQYF. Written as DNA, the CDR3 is TGTGCCAGCAGCTTAGTTGGGACAGGGCAAACAGATACGCAGTATTTT.

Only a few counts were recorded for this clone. The CDR3 coding sequence is TGTGCCAGCAGCAAAGGGGAGGGGGATGGCTACACCTTC. Amino acids: CASSKGEGDGYTF. The chain couples TRBV21-1 to TRBJ1-2. TRBV21-1 is labeled a pseudogene. This CDR3 region has 13 residues.

CDR3 DNA: TGTGCCAGCAGCCGTTTCGCAGGGTTGGCCGGGGAGCTGTTTTTT. Its translation: CASSRFAGLAGELFF. This sequence joins TRBV5-4 and TRBJ2-2; D may be TRBD1 (5 bases). CDR3 length: 15 residues. Per the germline V gene, CDR1 is SGHNT and CDR2 is YYREEE (reference sequence). V was trimmed by 4 bases and J by 6 bases, leaving 16 bases between them.

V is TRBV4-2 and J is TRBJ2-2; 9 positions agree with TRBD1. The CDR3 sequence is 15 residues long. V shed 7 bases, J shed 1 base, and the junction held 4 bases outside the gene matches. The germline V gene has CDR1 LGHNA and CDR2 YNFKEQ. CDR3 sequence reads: CASNPGQGNTGELFF. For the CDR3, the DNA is TGTGCCAGCAACCCGGGACAGGGGAACACCGGGGAGCTGTTTTTT.

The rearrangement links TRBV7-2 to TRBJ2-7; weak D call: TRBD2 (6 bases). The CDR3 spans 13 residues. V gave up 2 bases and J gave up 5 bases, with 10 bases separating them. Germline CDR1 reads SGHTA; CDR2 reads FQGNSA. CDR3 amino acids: CASSLSRLDEQYF. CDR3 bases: TGTGCCAGCAGCTTATCTCGACTAGACGAGCAGTACTTC.

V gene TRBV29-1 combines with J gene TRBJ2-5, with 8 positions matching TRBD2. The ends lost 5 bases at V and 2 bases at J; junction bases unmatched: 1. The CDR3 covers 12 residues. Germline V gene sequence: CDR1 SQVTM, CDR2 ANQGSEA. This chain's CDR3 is CSVTSGQETQYF. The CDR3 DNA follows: TGCAGCGTTACTAGCGGTCAAGAGACCCAGTACTTC.

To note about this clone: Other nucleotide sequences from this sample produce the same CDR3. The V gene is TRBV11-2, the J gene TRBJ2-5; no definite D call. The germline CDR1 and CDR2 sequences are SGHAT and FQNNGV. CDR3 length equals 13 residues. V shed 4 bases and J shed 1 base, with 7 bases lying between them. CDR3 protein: CASSSQIQETQYF. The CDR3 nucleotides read TGTGCCAGCAGCTCGCAGATCCAAGAGACCCAGTACTTC.

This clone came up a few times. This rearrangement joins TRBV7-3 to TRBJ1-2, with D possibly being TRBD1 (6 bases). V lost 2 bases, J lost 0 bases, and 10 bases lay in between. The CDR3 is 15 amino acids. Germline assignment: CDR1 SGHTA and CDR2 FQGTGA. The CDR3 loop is CASSLRGGSNYGYTF. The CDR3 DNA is TGTGCCAGCAGCTTACGGGGGGGCTCTAACTATGGCTACACCTTC. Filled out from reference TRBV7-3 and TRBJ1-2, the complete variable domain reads GAGVSQTPSNKVTEKGKYVELRCDPISGHTALYWYRQSLGQGPEFLIYFQGTGAADDSGLPNDRFFAVRPEGSVSTLKIQRTERGDSAVYLCASSLRGGSNYGYTFGSGTRLTVV.